What follows are 32 T cell receptor beta chains derived from one specimen sequenced in a study of blood T cell repertoires in COVID-19. Here immunoSEQ multiplex PCR was the method, and the copy in TCRdb shows in-frame clones only, minus some. The sample holds some 270,000 clones, 70% to 90% seen once. The specimen was PBMCs or T cells enriched from blood (not recorded which). The receptors here all came from a woman aged 25 to 39 who had recovered from COVID-19.

This rearrangement joins TRBV2 to TRBJ1-2, with D tentatively TRBD1 (6 bases). Germline V gives CDR1 SNHLY, CDR2 FYNNEI. V lost 5 bases, J lost 8 bases, and 18 bases lay in between. The CDR3 loop spans 14 amino acids. CDR3 DNA: TGTGCCAGCAGTACTGTGGGGGCTAGGGGAGGCTACACCTTC. It yields the protein CASSTVGARGGYTF.

For this clone: A read error is possible here, since a much larger clone lies one base away. The chain uses TRBV5-4 and TRBJ2-7; the match to TRBD1 covers 10 bases. V lost 4 bases to trimming and J lost 4 bases; unmatched junction nucleotides: 5. The CDR3 loop spans 14 amino acids. The V gene's germline CDR1 is SGHNT and CDR2 YYREEE (reference sequence). CDR3 nucleotides: TGTGCCAGCAGCCCCGGGACAGGGGCATACGAGCAGTACTTC. Residues: CASSPGTGAYEQYF. Supplemented by reference TRBV5-4 and TRBJ2-7, the full variable domain reads ETGVTQSPTHLIKTRGQQVTLRCSSQSGHNTVSWYQQALGQGPQFIFQYYREEENGRGNFPPRFSGLQFPNYSSELNVNALELDDSALYLCASSPGTGAYEQYFGPGTRLTVT.

CDR3 in amino acids: CASSRRGLAGERELFF. CDR3 DNA: TGTGCCAGCAGTCGACGAGGACTGGCGGGAGAACGGGAGCTGTTTTTT. The chain joins TRBV28 to TRBJ2-2, with 7 bases identical to TRBD2. CDR3 length equals 16 residues. V lost 5 bases, J lost 9 bases, and 15 bases stayed unmatched. Germline CDR1 reads MDHEN; CDR2 reads SYDVKM.

The V call is TRBV25-1, the J call TRBJ1-4, with TRBD1 matching over 7 bases. This CDR3 comprises 17 residues. Germline assignment: CDR1 MGHDK and CDR2 SYGVNS. The J segment lost 8 bases and the V segment lost 2 bases, leaving 14 bases of the junction unmatched. The CDR3 is CASSEVRRGRGGEKLFF. DNA of the CDR3: TGTGCCAGCAGTGAAGTGAGAAGGGGGCGAGGAGGAGAAAAACTGTTTTTT.

The V gene is TRBV29-1, the J gene TRBJ2-7; D unresolved. Germline V lookup: CDR1 SQVTM, CDR2 ANQGSEA. The CDR3 consists of 13 residues. Trimming removed 6 bases at V and 3 bases at J, with 15 bases between. This CDR3 reads CSVRVFENYEQYF. The CDR3 coding sequence is TGCAGCGTCCGGGTTTTCGAGAACTACGAGCAGTACTTC.

The chain joins TRBV5-1 to TRBJ2-7; TRBD1 matches at 8 bases. The CDR3 consists of 15 residues. Per the germline V gene, CDR1 is SGHRS and CDR2 is YFSETQ. Trimming removed 0 bases from V and 5 bases from J; junction bases left unmatched: 7. The CDR3 DNA follows: TGCGCCAGCAGCTTGGCGAGGCAGGGGGCGGACGAGCAGTACTTC. It translates to CASSLARQGADEQYF.

The chain employs TRBV5-8 and TRBJ2-3, with D maybe TRBD2 (5 bases). The CDR3 has 13 residues. In germline, CDR1 is SGHTS, CDR2 YDEGEE. V was clipped by 5 bases and J by 5 bases, with 12 bases between them. CDR3: CASSRGSGDTQYF. CDR3 bases: TGTGCCAGCAGTCGGGGAAGCGGAGATACGCAGTATTTT.

This chain uses TRBV20-1 with TRBJ1-6, with D maybe TRBD1 (5 bases). Trimming shortened V by 3 bases and J by 1 base, and 10 bases separated the two germline ends. This CDR3 region has 15 residues. CDR1 and CDR2 from the germline V gene are DFQATT and SNEGSKA (reference sequence). The CDR3 is CSASYGGSYNSPLHF. As DNA, the CDR3 is TGCAGTGCTAGTTACGGGGGGTCCTATAATTCACCCCTCCACTTT.

The CDR3 DNA follows: TGTGCCAGCAGTGAACGGGACTCTTACAATGAGCAGTTCTTC. It is translated as CASSERDSYNEQFF. The chain joins TRBV2 to TRBJ2-1; perhaps TRBD2 as D (6 bases). The CDR3 loop spans 14 amino acids. Per germline, CDR1 SNHLY and CDR2 FYNNEI. Trimming shortened V by 2 bases and J by 4 bases, and 9 bases separated the two germline ends.

This rearrangement joins TRBV11-2 to TRBJ2-5, with TRBD2 matching over 12 bases. CDR3 size: 15 residues. V trimming: 2 bases; J trimming: 7 bases; junction bases outside the gene matches: 5. The germline gives CDR1 SGHAT, CDR2 FQNNGV. CDR3 protein: CASSLSSGGAGTQYF. As DNA, the CDR3 is TGTGCCAGCAGCTTATCTAGCGGGGGGGCGGGGACCCAGTACTTC.

The chain links TRBV7-8 to TRBJ1-5; 9 nucleotides align to TRBD1. J gave up 5 bases and V 4 bases, and 6 bases lay outside the gene matches. Germline V gene data show CDR1 as SGHVS and CDR2 as FQNEAQ. The CDR3 loop spans 15 amino acids. The CDR3 DNA reads as TGTGCCAGCAGCTCTCGGACAGGGGCCTATCAGCCCCAGCATTTT. It encodes CASSSRTGAYQPQHF.

The chain combines TRBV19 with TRBJ2-4, with 7 bases lining up with TRBD2. The length of the CDR3 is 17 residues. Germline-derived CDR1 and CDR2 are LNHDA and SQIVND (reference sequence). Trimming took 2 bases from V and 1 from J; bases not matched to a gene: 8. CDR3: CASSILWGGRAKNIQYF. DNA of the CDR3: TGTGCCAGTAGTATACTTTGGGGGGGTAGGGCCAAAAACATTCAGTACTTC.

J is TRBJ1-1 and V is TRBV15; TRBD1 agrees at 7 bases. The CDR3 has 16 residues. From germline, CDR1 is LNHNV and CDR2 YYDKDF (reference sequence). Trimming at V came to 4 bases and at J to 1 base, leaving 9 bases not matched to a gene. As DNA, the CDR3 is TGTGCCACCAGCACGCGTTCGACAGGGCCGAACACTGAAGCTTTCTTT. Protein sequence: CATSTRSTGPNTEAFF.

The rearrangement joins TRBV12-3 or TRBV12-4 to TRBJ2-1; D might be TRBD2 (5 bases). The CDR3 is 12 residues long. V dropped 5 bases and J dropped 6 bases, with 8 bases sitting between them. The CDR3: CASSQLGNEQFF. The DNA for the CDR3 is TGTGCCAGCAGTCAACTAGGCAATGAGCAGTTCTTC.

The chain carries TRBV6-5 and TRBJ1-2, with D hard to call. The germline V gene has CDR1 MNHEY and CDR2 SVGAGI. Deletions cut 5 bases from V and 5 bases from J, with 6 bases between. The CDR3 is made up of 11 amino acids. The CDR3 loop is CASSTEYGYTF. DNA of the CDR3: TGTGCCAGCAGTACAGAGTATGGCTACACCTTC.

Here the CDR3 reads CAIRGQGAFDEAFF. The DNA of the CDR3 is TGTGCCATCAGGGGACAGGGGGCATTTGATGAAGCTTTCTTT. The genes are TRBV10-3 and TRBJ1-1; 12 positions match TRBD1. V was pared by 6 bases and J by 7 bases, with 6 bases of the junction left unmatched. CDR1 and CDR2 from the germline V gene are ENHRY and SYGVKD. This CDR3 region has 14 residues.

The chain uses TRBV5-8 and TRBJ2-7, with 10 bases matching TRBD2. This CDR3 comprises 17 residues. V was clipped by 4 bases and J by 0 bases; unmatched bases: 10. The germline CDR1 and CDR2 sequences are SGHTS and YDEGEE. Here the CDR3 DNA reads TGTGCCAGCAGCAATCTAGCGGGGGTAAGCTACTCCTACGAGCAGTACTTC. Amino acid sequence: CASSNLAGVSYSYEQYF.

This clone came up once. The CDR3 nucleotides read TGTGCCAGCAGTGACCGCGGACAGGGGGAAGGAGCTTTCTTT. This encodes CASSDRGQGEGAFF. The chain recombines TRBV6-4 with TRBJ1-1; 10 bases match TRBD1. Trimming at V came to 2 bases and at J to 10 bases, leaving 7 bases not matched to a gene. The germline V gene encodes CDR1 MRHNA and CDR2 SNTAGT. The CDR3 runs 14 residues.

This chain uses TRBV4-1 with TRBJ1-2, with a possible D match to TRBD1 (6 bases). From germline, CDR1 is MGHRA and CDR2 YSYEKL. V shed 3 bases and J shed 11 bases, with 19 bases lying between them. The CDR3 extends over 14 amino acids. The DNA of the CDR3 is TGCGCCAGCAGCCACCTGCCACAGGGAAGAGGTTACACCTTC. Translated, it gives CASSHLPQGRGYTF.

The chain links TRBV3-1 (or the pseudogene TRBV3-2) to TRBJ2-3; no firm D call. The CDR3 is 12 amino acids. Germline V gives CDR1 LGHDT, CDR2 YNNKEL (reference sequence). Trimming pared 2 bases from V and 2 bases from J, leaving 2 bases between. As DNA, the CDR3 is TGTGCCAGCAGCCAATACACAGATACGCAGTATTTT. Translating gives CASSQYTDTQYF.

The chain recombines TRBV27 with TRBJ2-5, with TRBD2 identical over 7 bases. Germline CDR1 reads MNHEY; CDR2 reads SMNVEV (reference sequence). V was pared by 6 bases and J by 5 bases, with 6 bases of the junction left unmatched. The CDR3 has 13 amino acids. This CDR3 reads CASSQWRGETQYF. In nucleotides, the CDR3 is TGTGCCAGCAGCCAATGGCGGGGGGAGACCCAGTACTTC.

The rearrangement links TRBV6-5 to TRBJ1-1; TRBD1 matches at 8 bases. From germline, CDR1 is MNHEY and CDR2 SVGAGI. The trim removed 3 bases at V and 1 base at J, leaving 7 bases unmatched. CDR3 length equals 16 residues. CDR3 bases: TGTGCCAGCAGTTATAACGCCGGGACAGGGAACACTGAAGCTTTCTTT. Residues: CASSYNAGTGNTEAFF.

CDR3 sequence (DNA): TGTGCCAGCAGCTTAGTTGGGGCCTACACCTTC. It encodes CASSLVGAYTF. The chain joins TRBV7-9 to TRBJ1-2; possible D gene TRBD1, 5 bases. V was cut by 1 base and J by 10 bases, with 7 bases left in between. The CDR3 loop spans 11 amino acids. Germline-derived CDR1 and CDR2 are SEHNR and FQNEAQ (reference sequence).

The rearrangement uses TRBV5-1 and TRBJ2-2; weak D call: TRBD2 (6 bases). The CDR3 loop spans 14 amino acids. Germline V gives CDR1 SGHRS, CDR2 YFSETQ. V was trimmed by 6 bases and J by 6 bases, leaving 15 bases between them. The CDR3 bases are TGCGCCAGCATGGGCGGGGCACATCCCGGGGAGCTGTTTTTT. The encoded protein is CASMGGAHPGELFF.

This chain joins TRBV5-4 and TRBJ2-5; D possibly corresponds to TRBD1 (6 bases). The ends were cut back, 7 bases at V and 0 bases at J, with 13 bases in the middle. CDR1 SGHNT and CDR2 YYREEE come from the germline V gene (reference sequence). The CDR3 has 14 residues. The CDR3 DNA sequence: TGTGCCAGCCAAACAGGGCCCAACCAAGAGACCCAGTACTTC. It yields the protein CASQTGPNQETQYF. The full variable domain, its missing parts supplied by reference TRBV5-4 and TRBJ2-5, is ETGVTQSPTHLIKTRGQQVTLRCSSQSGHNTVSWYQQALGQGPQFIFQYYREEENGRGNFPPRFSGLQFPNYSSELNVNALELDDSALYLCASQTGPNQETQYFGPGTRLLVL.

This clone was detected only once. The chain employs TRBV18 and TRBJ2-2, with 12 bases fitting TRBD1. The CDR3 contains 17 residues. Germline CDR1 is KGHSH and CDR2 is LQKENI. Trimming cost V 5 bases and J 2 bases; bases outside gene matches: 6. The CDR3 region is CASSAGTGGINTGELFF. The CDR3 DNA reads as TGTGCCAGCTCAGCCGGGACAGGGGGCATTAACACCGGGGAGCTGTTTTTT.

V usage is TRBV7-9 and J usage is TRBJ1-5; 7 bases fit TRBD1. The CDR3 loop spans 14 amino acids. Per the germline V gene, CDR1 is SEHNR and CDR2 is FQNEAQ (reference sequence). Losses at the gene ends were 7 bases for V and 4 bases for J; bases not matched to a gene: 7. This chain's CDR3 is CASTQQGPNQPQHF. The CDR3 DNA is TGTGCCAGCACCCAACAGGGGCCTAATCAGCCCCAGCATTTT.

The chain links TRBV5-1 to TRBJ2-2; possible D gene TRBD1, 6 bases. Trimming left V 5 bases short and J 5 bases short, with 13 bases between. Germline CDR1 and CDR2: SGHRS and YFSETQ. This CDR3 has 14 residues. The CDR3 bases are TGCGCCAGCAGGGGGGCAGGGCGGACCGGGGAGCTGTTTTTT. Translation gives CASRGAGRTGELFF. Full variable domain (rest looked up from reference TRBV5-1 and TRBJ2-2): KAGVTQTPRYLIKTRGQQVTLSCSPISGHRSVSWYQQTPGQGLQFLFEYFSETQRNKGNFPGRFSGRQFSNSRSEMNVSTLELGDSALYLCASRGAGRTGELFFGEGSRLTVL.

This chain links TRBV27 with TRBJ1-5, with TRBD1 matching over 8 bases. Germline CDR1 and CDR2: MNHEY and SMNVEV (reference sequence). The CDR3 has 15 residues. After removal of 7 bases from V and 0 bases from J, the junction contained 5 bases not matched to a gene. The CDR3 DNA reads as TGTGCCAGCACCCAGGGGGCTTATAGCAATCAGCCCCAGCATTTT. Protein sequence: CASTQGAYSNQPQHF.

The count of this clone is one. V and J are TRBV5-4 and TRBJ2-7; TRBD1 might be the D (6 bases). Germline lookup yields CDR1 SGHNT and CDR2 YYREEE (reference sequence). Deletions cut 3 bases from V and 2 bases from J, with 12 bases between. The CDR3 is 14 amino acids. The CDR3 loop reads CASSSRDTTYEQYF. The CDR3 DNA reads TGTGCCAGCAGCTCCCGGGACACAACCTACGAGCAGTACTTC.

This sequence joins TRBV24-1 and TRBJ2-3; TRBD2 agrees at 10 bases. The CDR3 covers 16 residues. CDR1 is KGHDR and CDR2 is SFDVKD in the germline V gene. Germline trimming cut 3 bases from V and 2 bases from J; bases unmatched to any gene: 4. The CDR3 nucleotides are TGTGCCACCAGTGATCACGGACTAGCGGACACAGATACGCAGTATTTT. Its protein product is CATSDHGLADTDTQYF.

This clone was picked up a small number of times. This chain connects TRBV7-6 to TRBJ2-1, with TRBD2 identical over 8 bases. With V trimmed by 4 bases and J by 7 bases, 9 bases remained unmatched. The CDR3 consists of 15 residues. CDR1 is SGHVS, CDR2 FNYEAQ, per germline. CDR3 loop: CASSSIPGGVNEQFF. The DNA for the CDR3 is TGTGCCAGCAGCTCCATCCCGGGGGGGGTGAATGAGCAGTTCTTC.